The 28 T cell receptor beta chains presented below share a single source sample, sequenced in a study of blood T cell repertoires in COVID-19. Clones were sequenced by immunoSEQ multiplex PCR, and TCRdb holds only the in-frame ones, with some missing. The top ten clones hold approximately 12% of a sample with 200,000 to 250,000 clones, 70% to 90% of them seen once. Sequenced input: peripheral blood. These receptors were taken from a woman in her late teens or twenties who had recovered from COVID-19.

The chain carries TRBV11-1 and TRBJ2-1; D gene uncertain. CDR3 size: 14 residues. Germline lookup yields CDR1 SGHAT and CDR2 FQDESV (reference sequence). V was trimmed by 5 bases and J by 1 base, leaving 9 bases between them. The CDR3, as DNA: TGTGCCAGCAGCATTAGTCGGTCCTACAATGAGCAGTTCTTC. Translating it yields CASSISRSYNEQFF.

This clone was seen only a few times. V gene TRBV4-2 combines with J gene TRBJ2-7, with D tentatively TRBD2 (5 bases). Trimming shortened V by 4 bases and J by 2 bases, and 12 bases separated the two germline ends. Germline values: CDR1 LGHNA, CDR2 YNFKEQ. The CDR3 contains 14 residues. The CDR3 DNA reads TGTGCCAGCAGCCGAGATGAGGGTCCCTACGAGCAGTACTTC. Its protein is CASSRDEGPYEQYF.

In DNA form, the CDR3 reads TGTGCCAGCACCCTACGGGAGGGAATCTTCACAGGGACAAACACAGATACGCAGTATTTT. Translating gives CASTLREGIFTGTNTDTQYF. The chain employs TRBV3-1 (or the pseudogene TRBV3-2) and TRBJ2-3; 8 bases are shared with TRBD2. The CDR3 runs to 20 residues. Germline V gene data show CDR1 as LGHDT and CDR2 as YNNKEL (reference sequence). Losses at the gene ends were 7 bases for V and 2 bases for J; bases not matched to a gene: 23.

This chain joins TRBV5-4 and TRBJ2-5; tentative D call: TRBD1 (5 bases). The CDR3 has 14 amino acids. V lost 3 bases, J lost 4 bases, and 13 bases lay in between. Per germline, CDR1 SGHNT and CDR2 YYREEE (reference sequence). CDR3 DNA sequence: TGTGCCAGCAGCTCCGGTGGGGCGGCAGAGACCCAGTACTTC. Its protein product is CASSSGGAAETQYF. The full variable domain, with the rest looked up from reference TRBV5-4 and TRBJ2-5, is ETGVTQSPTHLIKTRGQQVTLRCSSQSGHNTVSWYQQALGQGPQFIFQYYREEENGRGNFPPRFSGLQFPNYSSELNVNALELDDSALYLCASSSGGAAETQYFGPGTRLLVL.

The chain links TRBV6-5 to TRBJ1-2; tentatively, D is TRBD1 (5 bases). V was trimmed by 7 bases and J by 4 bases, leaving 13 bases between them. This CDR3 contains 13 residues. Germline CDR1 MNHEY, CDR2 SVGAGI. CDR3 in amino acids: CASTNPRGYGYTF. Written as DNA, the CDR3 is TGTGCCAGCACTAATCCTAGGGGCTATGGCTACACCTTC.

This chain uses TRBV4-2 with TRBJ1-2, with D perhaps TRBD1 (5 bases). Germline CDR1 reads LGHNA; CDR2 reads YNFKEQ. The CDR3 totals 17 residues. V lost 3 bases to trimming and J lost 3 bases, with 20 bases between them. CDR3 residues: CASSHPDGGSMYYGYTF. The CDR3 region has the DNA TGTGCCAGCAGCCACCCTGATGGGGGGAGTATGTACTATGGCTACACCTTC.

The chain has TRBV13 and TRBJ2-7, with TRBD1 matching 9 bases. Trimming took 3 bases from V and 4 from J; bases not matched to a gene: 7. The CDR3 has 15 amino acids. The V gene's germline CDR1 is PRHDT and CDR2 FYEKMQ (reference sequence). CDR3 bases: TGTGCCAGCAGCTTGAGTGGGACAGGGTTTTACGAGCAGTACTTC. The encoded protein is CASSLSGTGFYEQYF. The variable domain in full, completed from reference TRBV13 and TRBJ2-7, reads AAGVIQSPRHLIKEKRETATLKCYPIPRHDTVYWYQQGPGQDPQFLISFYEKMQSDKGSIPDRFSAQQFSDYHSELNMSSLELGDSALYFCASSLSGTGFYEQYFGPGTRLTVT.

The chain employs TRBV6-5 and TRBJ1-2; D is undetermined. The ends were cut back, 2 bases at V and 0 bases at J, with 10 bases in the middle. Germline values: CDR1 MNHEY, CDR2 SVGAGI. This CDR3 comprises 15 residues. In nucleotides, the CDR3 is TGTGCCAGCAGTTACCGACAAGACGCTAACTATGGCTACACCTTC. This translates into CASSYRQDANYGYTF.

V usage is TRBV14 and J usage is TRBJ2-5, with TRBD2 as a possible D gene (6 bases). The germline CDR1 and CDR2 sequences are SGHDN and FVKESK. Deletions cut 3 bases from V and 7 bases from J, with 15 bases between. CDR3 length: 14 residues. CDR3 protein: CASSQDLGGGTQYF. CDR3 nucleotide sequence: TGTGCCAGCAGCCAGGACCTCGGGGGAGGGACCCAGTACTTC.

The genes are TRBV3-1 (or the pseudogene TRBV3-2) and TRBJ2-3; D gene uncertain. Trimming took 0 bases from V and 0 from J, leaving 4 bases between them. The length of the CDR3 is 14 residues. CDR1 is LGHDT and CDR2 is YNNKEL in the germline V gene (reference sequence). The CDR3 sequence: CASSQEASTDTQYF. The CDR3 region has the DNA TGTGCCAGCAGCCAAGAAGCCAGCACAGATACGCAGTATTTT.

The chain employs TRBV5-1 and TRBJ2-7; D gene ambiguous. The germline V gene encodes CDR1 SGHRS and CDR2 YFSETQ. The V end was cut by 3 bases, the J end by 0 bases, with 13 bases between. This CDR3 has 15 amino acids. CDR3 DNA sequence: TGCGCCAGCAGCTCGCGGAGTTTTGGCTCCTACGAGCAGTACTTC. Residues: CASSSRSFGSYEQYF.

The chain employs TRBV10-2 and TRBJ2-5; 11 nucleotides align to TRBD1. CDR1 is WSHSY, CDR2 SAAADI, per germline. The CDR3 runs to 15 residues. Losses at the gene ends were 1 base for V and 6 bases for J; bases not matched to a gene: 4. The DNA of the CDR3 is TGCGCCAGCAGTGAGTATGGACAGGGGGCACAGACCCAGTACTTC. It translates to CASSEYGQGAQTQYF.

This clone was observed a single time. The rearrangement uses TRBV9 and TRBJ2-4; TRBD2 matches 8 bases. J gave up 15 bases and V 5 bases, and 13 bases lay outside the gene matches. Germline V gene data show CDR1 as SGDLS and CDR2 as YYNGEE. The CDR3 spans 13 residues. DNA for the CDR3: TGTGCCAGCAGAGCCTCCGGGACTAGACATTTGTACTTC. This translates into CASRASGTRHLYF.

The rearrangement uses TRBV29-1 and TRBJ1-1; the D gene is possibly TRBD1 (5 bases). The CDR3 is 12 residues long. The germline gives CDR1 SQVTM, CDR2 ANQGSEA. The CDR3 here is CRGGRGNTEAFF. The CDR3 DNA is TGCAGGGGGGGACGGGGGAACACTGAAGCTTTCTTT.

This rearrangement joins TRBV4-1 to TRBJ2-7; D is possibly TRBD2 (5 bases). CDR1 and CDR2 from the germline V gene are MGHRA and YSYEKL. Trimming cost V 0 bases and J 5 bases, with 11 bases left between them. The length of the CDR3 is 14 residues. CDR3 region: CASSQDTRGHEQYF. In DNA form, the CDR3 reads TGCGCCAGCAGCCAAGATACCAGAGGGCACGAGCAGTACTTC.

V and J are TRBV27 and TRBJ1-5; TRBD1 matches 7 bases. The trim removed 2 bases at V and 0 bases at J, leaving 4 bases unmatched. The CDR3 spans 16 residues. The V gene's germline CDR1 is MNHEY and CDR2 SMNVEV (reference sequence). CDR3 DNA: TGTGCCAGCAGTTTAAGGGGGCTTAATAGCAATCAGCCCCAGCATTTT. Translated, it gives CASSLRGLNSNQPQHF.

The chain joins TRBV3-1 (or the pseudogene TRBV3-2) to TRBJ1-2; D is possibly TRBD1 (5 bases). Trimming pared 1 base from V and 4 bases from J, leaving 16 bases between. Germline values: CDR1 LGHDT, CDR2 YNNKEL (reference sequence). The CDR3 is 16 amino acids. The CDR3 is CASSQVGGLGAYGYTF. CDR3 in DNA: TGTGCCAGCAGCCAAGTCGGAGGGCTAGGGGCCTATGGCTACACCTTC.

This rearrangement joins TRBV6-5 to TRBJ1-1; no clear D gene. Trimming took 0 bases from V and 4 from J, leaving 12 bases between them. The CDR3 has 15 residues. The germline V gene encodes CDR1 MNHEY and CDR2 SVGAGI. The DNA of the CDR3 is TGTGCCAGCAGTTACTCGGCGGGCGCGGGCACTGAAGCTTTCTTT. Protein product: CASSYSAGAGTEAFF.

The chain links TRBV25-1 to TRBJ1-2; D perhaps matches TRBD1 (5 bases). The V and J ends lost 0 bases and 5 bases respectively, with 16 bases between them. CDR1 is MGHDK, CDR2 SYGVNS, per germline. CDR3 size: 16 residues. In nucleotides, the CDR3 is TGTGCCAGCAGTGAATATAAGGGCACAGGAGATTATGGCTACACCTTC. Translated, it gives CASSEYKGTGDYGYTF.

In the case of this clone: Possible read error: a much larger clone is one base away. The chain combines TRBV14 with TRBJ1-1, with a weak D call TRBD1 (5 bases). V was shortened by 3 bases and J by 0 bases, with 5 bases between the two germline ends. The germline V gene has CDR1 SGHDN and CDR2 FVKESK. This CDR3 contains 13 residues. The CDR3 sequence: CASSQDMNTEAFF. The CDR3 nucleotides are TGTGCCAGCAGCCAGGACATGAACACTGAAGCTTTCTTT. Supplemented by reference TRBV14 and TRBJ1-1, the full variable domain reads EAGVTQFPSHSVIEKGQTVTLRCDPISGHDNLYWYRRVMGKEIKFLLHFVKESKQDESGMPNNRFLAERTGGTYSTLKVQPAELEDSGVYFCASSQDMNTEAFFGQGTRLTVV.

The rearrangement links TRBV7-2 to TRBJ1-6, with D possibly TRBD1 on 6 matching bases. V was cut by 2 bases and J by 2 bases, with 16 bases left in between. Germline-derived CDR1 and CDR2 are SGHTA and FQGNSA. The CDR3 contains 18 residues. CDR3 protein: CASSLRGRGAAYNSPLHF. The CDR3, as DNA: TGTGCCAGCAGCTTAAGGGGGAGGGGGGCCGCCTATAATTCACCCCTCCACTTT.

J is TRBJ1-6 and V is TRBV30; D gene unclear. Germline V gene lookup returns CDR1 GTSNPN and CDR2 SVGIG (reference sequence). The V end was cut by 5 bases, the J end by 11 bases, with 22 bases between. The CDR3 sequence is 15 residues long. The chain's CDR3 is CAWSTGEGGAAPLHF. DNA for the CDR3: TGTGCCTGGTCGACCGGGGAGGGAGGCGCGGCACCCCTCCACTTT. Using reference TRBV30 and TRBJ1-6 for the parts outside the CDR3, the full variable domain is SQTIHQWPATLVQPVGSPLSLECTVEGTSNPNLYWYRQAAGRGLQLLFYSVGIGQISSEVPQNLSASRPQDRQFILSSKKLLLSDSGFYLCAWSTGEGGAAPLHFGNGTRLTVT.

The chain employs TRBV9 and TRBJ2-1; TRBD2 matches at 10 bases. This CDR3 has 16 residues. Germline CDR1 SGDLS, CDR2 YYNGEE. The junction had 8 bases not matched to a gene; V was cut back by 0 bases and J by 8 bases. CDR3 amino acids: CASSVAPLAGDYEQFF. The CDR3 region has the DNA TGTGCCAGCAGCGTAGCTCCCCTAGCGGGAGATTATGAGCAGTTCTTC.

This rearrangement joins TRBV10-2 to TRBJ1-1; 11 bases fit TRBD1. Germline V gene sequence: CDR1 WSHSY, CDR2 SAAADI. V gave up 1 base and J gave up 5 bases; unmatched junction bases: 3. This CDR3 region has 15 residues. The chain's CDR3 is CASSEWGQGETEAFF. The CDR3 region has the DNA TGCGCCAGCAGTGAGTGGGGACAGGGGGAAACTGAAGCTTTCTTT.

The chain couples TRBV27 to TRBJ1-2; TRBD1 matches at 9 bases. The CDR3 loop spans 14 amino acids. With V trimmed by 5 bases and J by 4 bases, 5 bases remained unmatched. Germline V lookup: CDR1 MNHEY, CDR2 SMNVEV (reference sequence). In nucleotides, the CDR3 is TGTGCCAGCAGTGCGGACAGGGGAGCCTATGGCTACACCTTC. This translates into CASSADRGAYGYTF.

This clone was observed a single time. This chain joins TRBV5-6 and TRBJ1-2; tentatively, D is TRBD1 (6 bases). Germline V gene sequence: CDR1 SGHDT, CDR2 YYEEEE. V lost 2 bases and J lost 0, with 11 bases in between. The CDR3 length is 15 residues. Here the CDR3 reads CASSFKQGANYGYTF. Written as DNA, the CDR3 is TGTGCCAGCAGCTTTAAACAGGGCGCTAACTATGGCTACACCTTC.

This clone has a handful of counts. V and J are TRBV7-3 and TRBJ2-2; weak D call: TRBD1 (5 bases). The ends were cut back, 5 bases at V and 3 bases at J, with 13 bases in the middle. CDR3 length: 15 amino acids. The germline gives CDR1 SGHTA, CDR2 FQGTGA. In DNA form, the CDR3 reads TGTGCCAGCAGCCAACTCAGGGTCGACACCGGGGAGCTGTTTTTT. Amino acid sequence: CASSQLRVDTGELFF.

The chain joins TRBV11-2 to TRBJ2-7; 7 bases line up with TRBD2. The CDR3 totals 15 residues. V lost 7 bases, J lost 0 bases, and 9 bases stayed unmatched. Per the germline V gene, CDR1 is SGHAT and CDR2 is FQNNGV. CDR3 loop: CASTRGAGSSYEQYF. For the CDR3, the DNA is TGTGCCAGCACCCGGGGAGCGGGAAGCTCCTACGAGCAGTACTTC.